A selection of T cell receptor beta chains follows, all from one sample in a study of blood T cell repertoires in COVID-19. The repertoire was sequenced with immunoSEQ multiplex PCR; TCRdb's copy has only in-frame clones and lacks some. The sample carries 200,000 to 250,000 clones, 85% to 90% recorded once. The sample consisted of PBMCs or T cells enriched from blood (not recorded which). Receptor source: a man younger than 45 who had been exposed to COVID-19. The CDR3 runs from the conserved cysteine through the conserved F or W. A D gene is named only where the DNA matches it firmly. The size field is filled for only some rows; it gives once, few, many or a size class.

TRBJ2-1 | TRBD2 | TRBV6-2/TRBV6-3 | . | TGTGCCAGCAGCCGGCTAGCGGCGCACAATGAGCAGTTCTTC | CASSRLAAHNEQFF
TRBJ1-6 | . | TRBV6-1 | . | TGTGCCAGCAGTTCCGCTATTTCACCCCTCCACTTT | CASSSAISPLHF
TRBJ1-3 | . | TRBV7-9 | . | TGTGCCAGCTCTCAGGGTTCTGGAAACACCATATATTTT | CASSQGSGNTIYF
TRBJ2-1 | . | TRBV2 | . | TGTGCCAGCAGCCCCCTGGGCAAGAATGAGCAGTTCTTC | CASSPLGKNEQFF
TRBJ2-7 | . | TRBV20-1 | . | TGCAGTGCTAGTCGACCGGGAACAAACGAGCAGTACTTC | CSASRPGTNEQYF
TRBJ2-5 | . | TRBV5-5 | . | TGTGCCAGTCGACAGATTCAAGAGACCCAGTACTTC | CASRQIQETQYF
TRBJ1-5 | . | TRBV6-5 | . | TGTGCCGGGGCAGGGGACTATAGCAATCAGCCCCAGCATTTT | CAGAGDYSNQPQHF
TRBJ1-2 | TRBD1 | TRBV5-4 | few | TGTGCCAGCAGCCATCGGACAGGAATACCCTATGGCTACACCTTC | CASSHRTGIPYGYTF
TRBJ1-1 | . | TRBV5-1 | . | TGCGCCAGCAGCTTGCTAGGACAGAAAGGGGAAGCTTTCTTT | CASSLLGQKGEAFF
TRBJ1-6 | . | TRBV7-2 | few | TGTGCCAGCAGCTTAGCCGGGGGGACAAATAATTCACCCCTCCACTTT | CASSLAGGTNNSPLHF
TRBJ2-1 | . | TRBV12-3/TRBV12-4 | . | TGTGCCAGCAGTTTCGGCTCCTACAATGAGCAGTTCTTC | CASSFGSYNEQFF
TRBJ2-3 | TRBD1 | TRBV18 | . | TGTGCCAGCTCACTAACAGGACAGGGCGCAGATACGCAGTATTTT | CASSLTGQGADTQYF
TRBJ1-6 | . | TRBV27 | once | TGTGCCAGCAGTCCAAAGCGGAGGGAGAATTCACCCCTCCACTTT | CASSPKRRENSPLHF
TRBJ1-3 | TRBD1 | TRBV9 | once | TGTGCCAGCAGCTCGCCGATTCAGGGGGTCTCTGGAAACACCATATATTTT | CASSSPIQGVSGNTIYF
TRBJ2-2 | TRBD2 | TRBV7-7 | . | TGTGCCAGCGGTCGACTAGCGGCGAACACCGGGGAGCTGTTTTTT | CASGRLAANTGELFF
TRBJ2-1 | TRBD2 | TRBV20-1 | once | TGCAGTGCTAGTCCTCCGGGGTTTCTAGCGGGGGTTTCCGAGCAGTTCTTC | CSASPPGFLAGVSEQFF
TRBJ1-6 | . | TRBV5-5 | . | TGTGCCAGCAGCTTGTTGTCGGGAAATTCACCCCTCCACTTT | CASSLLSGNSPLHF
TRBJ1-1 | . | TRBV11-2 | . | TGTGCCAGCAGCGCCGAGGCTGAAGCTTTCTTT | CASSAEAEAFF
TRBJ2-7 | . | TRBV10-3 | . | TGTGCCATCAGTGAGGCCAGGTACGAGCAGTACTTC | CAISEARYEQYF
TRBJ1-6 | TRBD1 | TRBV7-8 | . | TGTGCCAGCAGCTTAGGGGGACAGGGAAATTCACCCCTCCACTTT | CASSLGGQGNSPLHF
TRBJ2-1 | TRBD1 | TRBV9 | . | TGTGCCAGCAGCGTAGAGTTTTGGACAGGTTATAAGGACAATGAGCAGTTCTTC | CASSVEFWTGYKDNEQFF
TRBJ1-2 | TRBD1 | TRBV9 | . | TGTGCCAGCTCCAGGGGGACCAACTATGGCTACACCTTC | CASSRGTNYGYTF
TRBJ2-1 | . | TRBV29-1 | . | TGCAGCGTTGTAGGAGTTTCTGAGCAGTTCTTC | CSVVGVSEQFF
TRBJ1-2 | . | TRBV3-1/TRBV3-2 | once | TGTGCCAGCAGCCAAGCGGGCGCGGGGGGCTACACCTTC | CASSQAGAGGYTF
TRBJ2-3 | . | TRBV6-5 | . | TGTGCCAGCAGTCGACAAGGGGCCCTGGATACGCAGTATTTT | CASSRQGALDTQYF
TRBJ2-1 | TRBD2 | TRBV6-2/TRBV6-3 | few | TGTGCCAGCAGTTATCGTGGAACTAGCGGGGGAAGCTCCTACAATGAGCAGTTCTTC | CASSYRGTSGGSSYNEQFF
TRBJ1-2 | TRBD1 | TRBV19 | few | TGTGCCAGTAGAGACCGCAGGGGGCAAGGCTATGGCTACACCTTC | CASRDRRGQGYGYTF
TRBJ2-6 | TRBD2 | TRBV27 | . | TGTGCCAGCAGCGGACTAGCTGGGGCCAACGTCCTGACTTTC | CASSGLAGANVLTF
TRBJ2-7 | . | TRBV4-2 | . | TGTGCCAGCAGCCAAGATACGGGGACACTGTTTTACTTC | CASSQDTGTLFYF